One and the same sample provided the 24 T cell receptor beta chains below, sequenced in a study of cytomegalovirus exposure and HLA in healthy donors. Produced via immunoSEQ multiplex PCR; TCRdb's table is partial and in-frame only. The table lists some 80,000 clones, approximately 96% of them singletons. The sample taken for sequencing was PBMCs. The receptors were sampled from a woman between 18 and 29 years old in good health and CMV-seronegative.

This chain connects TRBV7-8 to TRBJ2-5, with D tentatively TRBD1 (5 bases). Germline V CDR1 and CDR2: SGHVS, FQNEAQ. The CDR3 covers 13 residues. V was cut by 8 bases and J by 4 bases, with 14 bases left in between. This chain's CDR3 is CASEQGEGETQYF. The CDR3 DNA reads as TGTGCCAGCGAGCAGGGTGAAGGAGAGACCCAGTACTTC.

The V gene is TRBV25-1, the J gene TRBJ1-2, with TRBD1 matching 7 bases. CDR3 length: 14 amino acids. Trimming took 4 bases from V and 5 from J; bases not matched to a gene: 7. Germline values: CDR1 MGHDK, CDR2 SYGVNS. CDR3 in DNA: TGTGCCAGCAGTGCGATGACAGGGAATTATGGCTACACCTTC. It specifies CASSAMTGNYGYTF.

The chain combines TRBV27 with TRBJ2-5, with 12 positions matching TRBD2. V dropped 5 bases and J dropped 5; count of bases not matched to a gene: 9. Germline-derived CDR1 and CDR2 are MNHEY and SMNVEV (reference sequence). This CDR3 is built from 16 residues. DNA for the CDR3: TGTGCCAGCAGTCCCCGTGCTAGCGGGAGGGCCGAGACCCAGTACTTC. Its translation is CASSPRASGRAETQYF.

This chain links TRBV27 with TRBJ2-7; TRBD2 might be the D (5 bases). This CDR3 has 13 residues. The V end lost 2 bases, the J end lost 4 bases, and 9 bases lay between the germline ends. From germline, CDR1 is MNHEY and CDR2 SMNVEV (reference sequence). CDR3 region: CASSLGGFYEQYF. The CDR3 DNA reads as TGTGCCAGCAGTTTAGGCGGGTTTTACGAGCAGTACTTC.

This rearrangement joins TRBV4-1 to TRBJ2-7; a possible D gene is TRBD1 (6 bases). The ends were cut back, 4 bases at V and 3 bases at J, with 16 bases in the middle. Germline CDR1 MGHRA, CDR2 YSYEKL. This CDR3 is 15 amino acids long. The CDR3 nucleotides are TGCGCCAGCAGCCCAACACCCCAGGGGATCTACGAGCAGTACTTC. It encodes CASSPTPQGIYEQYF.

The chain links TRBV9 to TRBJ2-1, with 13 bases fitting TRBD2. V shed 4 bases, J shed 0 bases, and the junction held 4 bases outside the gene matches. Germline lookup yields CDR1 SGDLS and CDR2 YYNGEE. The CDR3 consists of 17 residues. CDR3: CASSLRTSGSSYNEQFF. The CDR3 coding sequence is TGTGCCAGCAGCCTCCGGACTAGCGGGAGCTCCTACAATGAGCAGTTCTTC. The full variable domain, its missing parts supplied by reference TRBV9 and TRBJ2-1, is DSGVTQTPKHLITATGQRVTLRCSPRSGDLSVYWYQQSLDQGLQFLIQYYNGEERAKGNILERFSAQQFPDLHSELNLSSLELGDSALYFCASSLRTSGSSYNEQFFGPGTRLTVL.

The V and J genes are TRBV10-3 and TRBJ1-6; no reliable D call. This CDR3 contains 14 residues. V was cut by 4 bases and J by 9 bases, with 13 bases left in between. Per germline, CDR1 ENHRY and CDR2 SYGVKD. The DNA of the CDR3 is TGTGCCATCAGTGCTCAGGAAAACGGTTCACCCCTCCACTTT. It encodes CAISAQENGSPLHF.

The rearrangement links TRBV28 to TRBJ1-2; a possible D gene is TRBD1 (6 bases). CDR1 is MDHEN, CDR2 SYDVKM, per germline. V shed 5 bases and J shed 5 bases, with 15 bases lying between them. The CDR3 is 14 amino acids. CDR3 region: CASSNGQILYGYTF. The CDR3 bases are TGTGCCAGCAGTAACGGACAGATCCTTTATGGCTACACCTTC.

The chain joins TRBV27 to TRBJ1-5, with 9 bases aligning to TRBD1. Germline-derived CDR1 and CDR2 are MNHEY and SMNVEV (reference sequence). Trimming at V came to 7 bases and at J to 6 bases, leaving 4 bases not matched to a gene. The length of the CDR3 is 13 residues. For the CDR3, the DNA is TGTGCCAGCACGACAGGGGGGGCTCAGCCCCAGCATTTT. Translation: CASTTGGAQPQHF.

The chain joins TRBV28 to TRBJ1-4, with TRBD1 identical over 7 bases. This CDR3 comprises 14 residues. Trimming cost V 2 bases and J 4 bases; bases outside gene matches: 1. CDR1 is MDHEN and CDR2 is SYDVKM in the germline V gene. For the CDR3, the DNA is TGTGCCAGCAGTTTACGACAGGGTAATGAAAAACTGTTTTTT. Its translation is CASSLRQGNEKLFF.

V and J are TRBV5-6 and TRBJ2-3, with 10 bases aligning to TRBD1. This CDR3 comprises 15 residues. V was pared by 4 bases and J by 2 bases, with 4 bases of the junction left unmatched. Germline V gene sequence: CDR1 SGHDT, CDR2 YYEEEE. The CDR3, as DNA: TGTGCCAGCAGCCGGGGACAGGGGTTCACAGATACGCAGTATTTT. Protein sequence: CASSRGQGFTDTQYF.

V gene TRBV10-3 combines with J gene TRBJ1-5; the D gene is possibly TRBD1 (6 bases). The CDR3 is 17 residues long. V was clipped by 0 bases and J by 1 base, with 13 bases between them. The V gene's germline CDR1 is ENHRY and CDR2 SYGVKD. CDR3 nucleotide sequence: TGTGCCATCAGTGAGTCCGTGGGGGGGGCGAGCAATCAGCCCCAGCATTTT. Translated, it gives CAISESVGGASNQPQHF.

The chain is built from TRBV27 and TRBJ2-1; 10 bases align to TRBD2. The germline V gene encodes CDR1 MNHEY and CDR2 SMNVEV (reference sequence). The V segment lost 2 bases and the J segment 5 bases; nucleotides outside the gene matches: 9. The CDR3 covers 17 residues. This chain's CDR3 is CASSLPSGRHNHNEQFF. The CDR3 DNA reads TGTGCCAGCAGTTTACCTAGCGGGAGACATAACCACAATGAGCAGTTCTTC.

The chain combines TRBV7-2 with TRBJ2-1, with 11 bases lining up with TRBD2. Germline V lookup: CDR1 SGHTA, CDR2 FQGNSA. V lost 1 base and J lost 6; bases outside the gene matches: 2. The CDR3 consists of 15 residues. The CDR3 DNA is TGTGCCAGCAGCTTAGTAGCGGGAGGGCCCAATGAGCAGTTCTTC. Residues: CASSLVAGGPNEQFF.

The chain couples TRBV29-1 to TRBJ2-1; tentatively, D is TRBD2 (5 bases). Trimming took off 2 bases at V and 1 base at J, with 18 bases between the two ends. The CDR3 contains 17 residues. Germline values: CDR1 SQVTM, CDR2 ANQGSEA. The CDR3 sequence is CSVEYLKTSLSYNEQFF. CDR3 coding DNA: TGCAGCGTTGAATACCTTAAAACTAGTCTATCCTACAATGAGCAGTTCTTC.

The chain employs TRBV7-9 and TRBJ2-2, with 7 bases that match TRBD1. CDR1 and CDR2 from the germline V gene are SEHNR and FQNEAQ (reference sequence). Trimming cost V 0 bases and J 1 base; bases outside gene matches: 2. The CDR3 extends over 16 amino acids. CDR3 DNA sequence: TGTGCCAGCAGCTTAGCTAGGACAGGGAACACCGGGGAGCTGTTTTTT. It yields the protein CASSLARTGNTGELFF.

V is TRBV27 and J is TRBJ1-1; weak D call: TRBD1 (5 bases). Germline values: CDR1 MNHEY, CDR2 SMNVEV (reference sequence). The CDR3 has 15 residues. Trimming took 7 bases from V and 0 from J, leaving 15 bases between them. CDR3 sequence (DNA): TGTGCCAGCATCCCCGGGGGGAACATGAACACTGAAGCTTTCTTT. Translation gives CASIPGGNMNTEAFF.

V gene TRBV18 combines with J gene TRBJ2-1, with 10 bases aligning to TRBD2. The CDR3 length is 15 residues. Unmatched junction bases numbered 2, after V lost 3 bases and J lost 3 bases. The germline gives CDR1 KGHSH, CDR2 LQKENI. The DNA of the CDR3 is TGTGCCAGCTCACCCCTAGCGGGAGACTACAATGAGCAGTTCTTC. It translates to CASSPLAGDYNEQFF.

The chain is built from TRBV6-6 and TRBJ1-6; D not resolved. CDR1 is MNHNY and CDR2 is SVGAGI in the germline V gene (reference sequence). V lost 7 bases to trimming and J lost 8 bases, with 15 bases between them. This CDR3 spans 14 amino acids. The CDR3 sequence: CASNNVELDSPLHF. The CDR3 DNA follows: TGTGCCAGCAACAACGTGGAGTTGGATTCACCCCTCCACTTT.

This chain joins TRBV2 and TRBJ1-1; a possible D gene is TRBD1 (5 bases). V lost 7 bases, J lost 2 bases, and 17 bases lay in between. The germline V gene encodes CDR1 SNHLY and CDR2 FYNNEI. This CDR3 is 15 amino acids long. The CDR3 DNA reads TGTGCCAGCAACCTAGGCTGGGGCCTAAACACTGAAGCTTTCTTT. Its protein product is CASNLGWGLNTEAFF.

The chain joins TRBV5-1 to TRBJ2-5, with D perhaps TRBD1 (5 bases). The CDR3 runs to 16 residues. Trimming stripped 1 base from V and 1 base from J, with 14 bases between. Germline-derived CDR1 and CDR2 are SGHRS and YFSETQ. Here the CDR3 DNA reads TGCGCCAGCAGCTTGACAGTAGGGGCCATCCAAGAGACCCAGTACTTC. Protein sequence: CASSLTVGAIQETQYF.

The chain carries TRBV21-1 and TRBJ1-1; TRBD1 is the table's D call and was not checked against the DNA. TRBV21-1 is a listed pseudogene. The length of the CDR3 is 17 residues. The CDR3 reads CASSKRTRTGWDTEAFF. The CDR3 region has the DNA TGTGCCAGCAGCAAACGAACAAGGACAGGGTGGGATACTGAAGCTTTCTTT.

The V and J genes are TRBV27 and TRBJ2-1; 8 bases agree with TRBD2. The junction had 7 bases not matched to a gene; V was cut back by 2 bases and J by 7 bases. Germline CDR1 and CDR2: MNHEY and SMNVEV (reference sequence). This CDR3 region has 15 residues. CDR3 loop: CASSLQAGVGNEQFF. CDR3 nucleotides: TGTGCCAGCAGTTTACAAGCGGGAGTGGGGAATGAGCAGTTCTTC.

The chain employs TRBV5-1 and TRBJ2-7; perhaps TRBD2 as D (6 bases). CDR1 and CDR2 from the germline V gene are SGHRS and YFSETQ. Deletions cut 7 bases from V and 6 bases from J, with 23 bases between. The CDR3 spans 15 residues. In DNA form, the CDR3 reads TGCGCCAGCGGCTGGGGGGAGCTATTACGAGGCGAGCAGTACTTC. Translating gives CASGWGELLRGEQYF.